This T cell receptor (beta chain) emerged from a study of CD8 T cells in Susac syndrome. For the study at large: Active disease was present in five or six of the sequenced Susac syndrome patients, whereas 8 or 9 of them were in remission.

CDR1 and CDR2 from the germline V gene are KGHSH and LQKENI. CDR3 length equals 13 residues. With V trimmed by 5 bases and J by 4 bases, 5 bases remained unmatched. After extraction with the RNeasy kit, roughly 0.45 to 1 ug of the RNA was reverse transcribed using random hexamers. TCRdb reanalysed the immunoSEQ multiplex PCR reads using MiXCR and keeps one entry per CDR3 protein. The sample includes more than 150,000 distinct CDR3 sequences, approximately 95% seen only once; the top ten take 0.16%. This TCR came from a human donor with Susac syndrome. Sequencing was done on a sample of CD4+ T cells from PBMCs. J is TRBJ2-7 and V is TRBV18; TRBD1 aligns across 7 bases. CDR3 region: CASSYGQDYEQYF. CDR3 bases: TGTGCCAGCTCATACGGACAGGATTACGAGCAGTACTTC.